One and the same sample provided the 15 T cell receptor beta chains below, sequenced in a study of identical twins' blood T cells. TCRdb used MiXCR to reprocess the 5' RACE reads, holding one entry per CDR3 protein. The profile covers 300,000 to 450,000 distinct CDR3 sequences, with roughly 28% appearing a single time and about 6.1% taken by the ten largest. Sequenced: PBMCs. The receptors shown here come from a woman aged 18-49 years in good health.

Worth noting for this clonotype: The CDR3 ends on some other residue instead of the conserved phenylalanine or tryptophan, so this is likely a read error. The chain uses TRBV19 and TRBJ1-2; tentative D call: TRBD1 (6 bases). With 5 bases removed from V and 8 bases from J, the gap between germline ends came to 18 bases. This CDR3 is 14 amino acids long. Germline V gives CDR1 LNHDA, CDR2 SQIVND (reference sequence). The DNA for the CDR3 is TGTGCCAGTAGTGTAACAGGGCTTCCGAACGGCTACACCATC. The encoded protein is CASSVTGLPNGYTI.

This chain joins TRBV6-6 and TRBJ1-2; 7 bases fit TRBD1. With 6 bases clipped from V and 12 bases from J, the junction kept 13 bases outside the gene matches. The V gene's germline CDR1 is MNHNY and CDR2 SVGAGI (reference sequence). CDR3 size: 13 residues. The CDR3 sequence is CASSHTGDEGHTF. CDR3 DNA: TGTGCCAGCAGCCATACAGGGGATGAGGGCCACACCTTC.

DNA for the CDR3: TGTGCCAGCAGTTTTTATCAGGCGGCTGAGCAGTTCTTC. This sequence encodes CASSFYQAAEQFF. The chain carries TRBV6-1 and TRBJ2-1; D uncertain. CDR1 is MNHNS, CDR2 SASEGT, per germline. The CDR3 length is 13 residues. Trimming took 5 bases from V and 9 from J, leaving 14 bases between them.

A note on this clonotype: No DNA is shown, since the ends of the CDR3 on it are uncertain; the CDR3 is the one TCRdb lists. The rearrangement uses TRBV20-1 and TRBJ2-7; the table's TRBD2 call for D was not verified on the DNA. Germline V gives CDR1 DFQATT, CDR2 SNEGSKA (reference sequence). Ends included, the CDR3 has 14 residues. The CDR3 spells CSARDVAGGNERYF.

This clonotype was seen more than once but under ten times. The rearrangement uses TRBV5-5 and TRBJ1-4, with a tentative D call TRBD1 (5 bases). Germline loops: CDR1 SGHKS, CDR2 YYEKEE (reference sequence). This CDR3 comprises 16 residues. V was shortened by 4 bases and J by 0 bases, with 13 bases between the two germline ends. CDR3 loop: CASSGRDLATNEKLFF. CDR3 nucleotide sequence: TGTGCCAGCAGCGGCAGGGACCTTGCAACTAATGAAAAACTGTTTTTT. Full variable domain (missing parts from reference TRBV5-5 and TRBJ1-4): DAGVTQSPTHLIKTRGQQVTLRCSPISGHKSVSWYQQVLGQGPQFIFQYYEKEERGRGNFPDRFSARQFPNYSSELNVNALLLGDSALYLCASSGRDLATNEKLFFGSGTQLSVL.

The CDR3 DNA sequence: TGTGCCAGCAGCTGGTGGGAGGATGGGCCCGGCTCTGGAAACACCATATATTTT. Its translation: CASSWWEDGPGSGNTIYF. The chain carries TRBV7-9 and TRBJ1-3; D ambiguous. Germline lookup yields CDR1 SEHNR and CDR2 FQNEAQ (reference sequence). This CDR3 is 18 amino acids long. Trimming removed 4 bases from V and 0 bases from J, with 19 bases in between.

This clonotype was detected a few times. This chain's CDR3 is CSARGPGLAGVEQFF. CDR3 bases: TGCAGTGCTAGAGGACCGGGACTAGCGGGGGTTGAGCAGTTCTTC. The rearrangement uses TRBV20-1 and TRBJ2-1; 14 bases line up with TRBD2. J lost 9 bases, V lost 1 base, and 5 bases had no gene match. Germline V gene data show CDR1 as DFQATT and CDR2 as SNEGSKA (reference sequence). CDR3 size: 15 residues.

The chain links TRBV4-3 to TRBJ2-2; D not certain. The V gene's germline CDR1 is LGHNA and CDR2 YSLEER. V was cut by 4 bases and J by 2 bases, with 11 bases left in between. This CDR3 is built from 15 residues. The chain's CDR3 is CASSLEKSNTGELFF. The CDR3 nucleotides are TGCGCCAGCAGCCTTGAGAAGTCAAACACCGGGGAGCTGTTTTTT.

V usage is TRBV19 and J usage is TRBJ1-2; TRBD1 matches 12 bases. The V gene end was trimmed by 9 bases and the J gene end by 2 bases; junction bases not matched to a gene: 4. The germline gives CDR1 LNHDA, CDR2 SQIVND (reference sequence). The CDR3 totals 14 residues. The chain's CDR3 is CASRDRGQNYGYTF. For the CDR3, the DNA is TGTGCCAGCCGGGACAGGGGGCAGAACTATGGCTACACCTTC.

The V gene is TRBV4-3, the J gene TRBJ1-5; unclear D gene. V dropped 4 bases and J dropped 2 bases, with 12 bases sitting between them. The V gene's germline CDR1 is LGHNA and CDR2 YSLEER. CDR3 size: 15 residues. The CDR3 loop reads CASSPLKGRNQPQHF. The CDR3 bases are TGCGCCAGCAGCCCACTTAAAGGTCGCAATCAGCCCCAGCATTTT.

This chain joins TRBV20-1 and TRBJ2-3; 14 nucleotides agree with TRBD2. Germline V gene data show CDR1 as DFQATT and CDR2 as SNEGSKA (reference sequence). Unmatched junction bases numbered 8, after V lost 8 bases and J lost 1 base. The CDR3 totals 16 residues. In nucleotides, the CDR3 is TGCAGTCCCGGACTAGCGGGAGGACGGGGCACAGATACGCAGTATTTT. This encodes CSPGLAGGRGTDTQYF.

The chain couples TRBV29-1 to TRBJ2-7; 12 positions match TRBD2. Unmatched junction bases numbered 0, after V lost 1 base and J lost 2 bases. The length of the CDR3 is 14 residues. Germline V CDR1 and CDR2: SQVTM, ANQGSEA. CDR3 amino acids: CSVEGTSGTYEQYF. The CDR3 nucleotides read TGCAGCGTTGAAGGGACTAGCGGGACCTACGAGCAGTACTTC.

This chain connects TRBV27 to TRBJ1-2; D perhaps matches TRBD1 (6 bases). Between the trimmed V and J ends, which lost 8 bases and 7 bases, there was a span of 20 bases. This CDR3 spans 14 amino acids. Looked up from germline, CDR1 is MNHEY and CDR2 is SMNVEV (reference sequence). CDR3 protein: CASRLAGARSGYTF. CDR3 nucleotides: TGTGCCAGCCGTCTGGCGGGGGCGAGGTCTGGCTACACCTTC.

The chain is built from TRBV5-1 and TRBJ2-3; D gene ambiguous. Per the germline V gene, CDR1 is SGHRS and CDR2 is YFSETQ. The CDR3 runs 14 residues. Trimming took off 0 bases at V and 1 base at J, with 6 bases between the two ends. CDR3 residues: CASSLELGTDTQYF. The CDR3 DNA is TGCGCCAGCAGCTTGGAACTCGGCACAGATACGCAGTATTTT.

In this sample, this clonotype turned up a few times. J is TRBJ1-5 and V is TRBV7-8; 10 bases align to TRBD1. The CDR3 covers 18 residues. CDR1 is SGHVS, CDR2 FQNEAQ, per germline. V shed 0 bases, J shed 2 bases, and the junction held 7 bases outside the gene matches. The CDR3 region is CASSLATGTGVRNQPQHF. In DNA, the CDR3 is TGTGCCAGCAGCTTAGCTACCGGGACAGGGGTACGCAATCAGCCCCAGCATTTT.